Following are 19 T cell receptor beta chains from one sample sequenced in a study of Tregs in tolerant kidney transplant recipients. The method was immunoSEQ multiplex PCR; TCRdb's version includes in-frame clones alone and lacks a portion of them. The repertoire holds about 20,000 clones, with roughly four fifths as singletons. The sample comprised Tregs from blood. These TCRs come from a human donor in good health.

V and J are TRBV4-1 and TRBJ2-6; D assignment may be TRBD1 or TRBD2 (5 bases each). V was pared by 5 bases and J by 4 bases, with 6 bases between. Germline V CDR1 and CDR2: MGHRA, YSYEKL. The CDR3 has 13 amino acids. This CDR3 is CASSGTGANVLTF. Written as DNA, the CDR3 is TGCGCCAGCAGCGGGACCGGGGCCAACGTCCTGACTTTC.

This sequence joins TRBV5-1 and TRBJ1-3, with D hard to call. Per germline, CDR1 SGHRS and CDR2 YFSETQ. The CDR3 consists of 15 residues. Trimming cost V 2 bases and J 3 bases, with 12 bases left between them. CDR3 sequence: CASSFAGLLGNTIYF. The DNA for the CDR3 is TGCGCCAGCAGCTTTGCCGGACTTCTTGGAAACACCATATATTTT.

Only a few counts were recorded for this clone. V gene TRBV6-5 combines with J gene TRBJ1-6; unclear D gene. The CDR3 contains 16 residues. The germline gives CDR1 MNHEY, CDR2 SVGAGI. Between the trimmed V and J ends, which lost 0 bases and 10 bases, there was a span of 16 bases. The CDR3 loop is CASSYSLSPQGSPLHF. Written as DNA, the CDR3 is TGTGCCAGCAGTTACTCGCTGTCCCCGCAAGGGTCACCCCTCCACTTT.

The sample holds a few counts of this clone. V and J are TRBV7-9 and TRBJ2-4; TRBD1 agrees at 10 bases. J gave up 7 bases and V 0 bases, and 9 bases lay outside the gene matches. The CDR3 runs to 17 residues. Germline V gene sequence: CDR1 SEHNR, CDR2 FQNEAQ (reference sequence). The CDR3 reads CASSLAFRWGQGNIQYF. The CDR3 bases are TGTGCCAGCAGCTTAGCGTTTAGATGGGGACAGGGGAACATTCAGTACTTC.

The rearrangement joins TRBV10-3 to TRBJ2-2; 8 bases are shared with TRBD2. The CDR3 is made up of 16 amino acids. Germline V gene lookup returns CDR1 ENHRY and CDR2 SYGVKD. Losses at the gene ends were 2 bases for V and 0 bases for J; bases not matched to a gene: 2. The CDR3 reads CAISETSGTNTGELFF. CDR3 coding DNA: TGTGCCATCAGTGAGACTAGCGGTACGAACACCGGGGAGCTGTTTTTT.

V gene TRBV7-6 combines with J gene TRBJ1-1; maybe TRBD1 (5 bases). The germline V gene encodes CDR1 SGHVS and CDR2 FNYEAQ. This CDR3 is 13 amino acids long. V lost 4 bases to trimming and J lost 5 bases, with 11 bases between them. CDR3 in amino acids: CASSSYEGTEAFF. The DNA for the CDR3 is TGTGCCAGCAGCTCCTATGAGGGGACTGAAGCTTTCTTT.

The gene calls are TRBV4-1 and TRBJ2-7; weak D call: TRBD2 (5 bases). The CDR3 is 16 amino acids. Looked up from germline, CDR1 is MGHRA and CDR2 is YSYEKL. The germline V and J ends were trimmed by 4 bases and 3 bases, with 19 bases remaining between them. Here the CDR3 reads CASSRSGPGISYEQYF. CDR3 DNA: TGCGCCAGCAGCCGGAGCGGACCGGGAATAAGCTACGAGCAGTACTTC.

The chain recombines TRBV6-6 with TRBJ1-1; 7 bases align to TRBD1. Per the germline V gene, CDR1 is MNHNY and CDR2 is SVGAGI (reference sequence). Germline trimming cut 8 bases from V and 5 bases from J; bases unmatched to any gene: 5. This CDR3 has 12 residues. For the CDR3, the DNA is TGTGCCAGCGGGGACAGAGGAACTGAAGCTTTCTTT. It yields the protein CASGDRGTEAFF.

The V and J genes are TRBV7-3 and TRBJ1-1; no firm D call. The CDR3 spans 14 residues. The germline V and J ends were trimmed by 2 bases and 7 bases, with 14 bases remaining between them. Germline-derived CDR1 and CDR2 are SGHTA and FQGTGA. This CDR3 reads CASSLDRSVSEAFF. CDR3 DNA: TGTGCCAGCAGCTTAGATCGGTCGGTCAGTGAAGCTTTCTTT.

The chain joins TRBV4-3 to TRBJ1-2; D unresolved. The CDR3 length is 15 residues. The germline V gene has CDR1 LGHNA and CDR2 YSLEER. With 0 bases removed from V and 4 bases from J, the gap between germline ends came to 12 bases. The CDR3: CASSQDLPDGYGYTF. The DNA of the CDR3 is TGCGCCAGCAGCCAAGATCTTCCGGACGGCTATGGCTACACCTTC.

The chain has TRBV4-1 and TRBJ2-1, with D possibly matching TRBD1 (5 bases). V lost 0 bases and J 4 bases, leaving 13 bases between the germline ends. The CDR3 runs to 16 residues. From germline, CDR1 is MGHRA and CDR2 YSYEKL. The CDR3 region has the DNA TGCGCCAGCAGCCAAGAGGTGACAGAGCGTTACAATGAGCAGTTCTTC. As protein: CASSQEVTERYNEQFF.

V gene TRBV18 combines with J gene TRBJ1-2; 8 bases line up with TRBD1. CDR3 length equals 17 residues. CDR1 is KGHSH, CDR2 LQKENI, per germline. J was trimmed by 6 bases and V by 6 bases; bases with no gene match: 18. The CDR3 DNA reads TGTGCCAGCTCTCTTAGACAGGGGCGGGATTATTCGGATGGCTACACCTTC. Its translation: CASSLRQGRDYSDGYTF.

The V call is TRBV7-2, the J call TRBJ2-2, with D perhaps TRBD1 (5 bases). Germline CDR1 SGHTA, CDR2 FQGNSA. The CDR3 length is 16 residues. Trimming removed 5 bases at V and 2 bases at J, with 15 bases between. The CDR3 nucleotides are TGTGCCAGCAGCCGAAGGGCGACAGTTAACACCGGGGAGCTGTTTTTT. Translated, it gives CASSRRATVNTGELFF.

This chain joins TRBV7-9 and TRBJ2-7, with TRBD1 identical over 8 bases. V was pared by 3 bases and J by 3 bases, with 13 bases of the junction left unmatched. The CDR3 totals 17 residues. From germline, CDR1 is SEHNR and CDR2 FQNEAQ (reference sequence). CDR3 in amino acids: CASSFPRAGTGYYEQYF. CDR3 nucleotides: TGTGCCAGCAGCTTCCCCCGAGCCGGGACAGGTTACTACGAGCAGTACTTC.

The J gene is TRBJ2-2, the V gene TRBV9, with D unclear. The V end lost 4 bases, the J end lost 6 bases, and 16 bases lay between the germline ends. This CDR3 has 15 residues. CDR1 and CDR2 (germline): SGDLS, YYNGEE. CDR3 protein: CASSHFGEVPGELFF. CDR3 nucleotides: TGTGCCAGCAGCCATTTTGGCGAGGTCCCCGGGGAGCTGTTTTTT. Based on the CDR3 plus reference TRBV9 and TRBJ2-2, the full variable domain is DSGVTQTPKHLITATGQRVTLRCSPRSGDLSVYWYQQSLDQGLQFLIQYYNGEERAKGNILERFSAQQFPDLHSELNLSSLELGDSALYFCASSHFGEVPGELFFGEGSRLTVL.

This chain uses TRBV30 with TRBJ1-5, with unresolved D. Germline V CDR1 and CDR2: GTSNPN, SVGIG (reference sequence). The CDR3 is 13 amino acids. Trimming cost V 0 bases and J 4 bases, with 7 bases left between them. DNA for the CDR3: TGTGCCTGGAGTGTCGCGGGGAATCAGCCCCAGCATTTT. This codes for CAWSVAGNQPQHF. The full variable domain, in which reference TRBV30 and TRBJ1-5 provide the parts outside the CDR3, is SQTIHQWPATLVQPVGSPLSLECTVEGTSNPNLYWYRQAAGRGLQLLFYSVGIGQISSEVPQNLSASRPQDRQFILSSKKLLLSDSGFYLCAWSVAGNQPQHFGDGTRLSIL.

This clone turned up a few times. The V gene is TRBV7-3, the J gene TRBJ1-2; 8 bases agree with TRBD1. The CDR3 loop spans 13 amino acids. V gave up 5 bases and J gave up 7 bases; unmatched junction bases: 6. Per the germline V gene, CDR1 is SGHTA and CDR2 is FQGTGA. Here the CDR3 reads CASSPTGDGGYTF. For the CDR3, the DNA is TGTGCCAGCAGCCCGACAGGGGACGGTGGCTACACCTTC.

The rearrangement joins TRBV7-6 to TRBJ2-3, with TRBD2 as a possible D gene (5 bases). CDR3 length: 15 residues. The germline V gene encodes CDR1 SGHVS and CDR2 FNYEAQ. V gave up 2 bases and J gave up 6 bases, with 15 bases separating them. In nucleotides, the CDR3 is TGTGCCAGCAGCTTATTTAGCGACTTTGATGATACGCAGTATTTT. Its translation is CASSLFSDFDDTQYF.

The V call is TRBV19, the J call TRBJ1-1; perhaps TRBD1 as D (6 bases). Trimming shortened V by 5 bases and J by 5 bases, and 27 bases separated the two germline ends. Germline V gene data show CDR1 as LNHDA and CDR2 as SQIVND (reference sequence). The CDR3 is 18 amino acids. The CDR3 DNA is TGTGCCAGTAGTGTCTATTCAGGGGCTACTCGGATGAGGACTGAAGCTTTCTTT. Translated, it gives CASSVYSGATRMRTEAFF. The full variable domain, completed using reference TRBV19 and TRBJ1-1, is DGGITQSPKYLFRKEGQNVTLSCEQNLNHDAMYWYRQDPGQGLRLIYYSQIVNDFQKGDIAEGYSVSREKKESFPLTVTSAQKNPTAFYLCASSVYSGATRMRTEAFFGQGTRLTVV.